These 28 T cell receptor beta chains came from one sample sequenced in a study of T cells after yellow fever vaccination. TCRdb used MiXCR to reprocess the 5' RACE reads, holding one entry per CDR3 protein. The profile covers some 220,000 distinct CDR3 sequences, with 3% to 3.5% appearing a single time and roughly 3.2% taken by the ten largest. The sample in question was CD4+ T cells sorted from PBMCs, obtained 10 days after the yellow fever booster vaccination. The receptors stem from a young man who received the YFV17D yellow fever vaccine.

This clonotype was seen at least ten times. This chain connects TRBV19 to TRBJ2-7, with TRBD1 as a possible D gene (6 bases). V shed 2 bases and J shed 3 bases, with 17 bases lying between them. The CDR3 contains 16 residues. Germline loops: CDR1 LNHDA, CDR2 SQIVND (reference sequence). This CDR3 is CASSIQGQPRGYEQYF. The CDR3 DNA reads TGTGCCAGTAGTATACAAGGACAGCCCCGAGGCTACGAGCAGTACTTC.

The chain couples TRBV6-6 to TRBJ2-1; D unresolved. This CDR3 has 14 residues. The V gene's germline CDR1 is MNHNY and CDR2 SVGAGI (reference sequence). V was shortened by 2 bases and J by 1 base, with 6 bases between the two germline ends. CDR3 residues: CASSYMGSYNEQFF. CDR3 DNA sequence: TGTGCCAGCAGTTACATGGGGTCCTACAATGAGCAGTTCTTC.

This clonotype occurred many times. The genes are TRBV29-1 and TRBJ2-1; D is perhaps TRBD1 (7 bases). The CDR3 runs 14 residues. Germline V gene sequence: CDR1 SQVTM, CDR2 ANQGSEA. The V end lost 5 bases, the J end lost 4 bases, and 15 bases lay between the germline ends. CDR3: CSVRDREVYNEQFF. CDR3 DNA sequence: TGCAGCGTTAGAGACAGGGAGGTTTACAATGAGCAGTTCTTC.

In its sample, this clonotype was seen many times. The rearrangement links TRBV12-3 or TRBV12-4 to TRBJ2-5, with D possibly matching TRBD1 (6 bases). CDR3 length equals 13 residues. Trimming shortened V by 5 bases and J by 7 bases, and 14 bases separated the two germline ends. Here the CDR3 reads CASSGQTRRTQYF. In DNA form, the CDR3 reads TGTGCCAGCAGTGGACAGACCCGGCGGACCCAGTACTTC.

The table lists this clonotype with many counts. The V call is TRBV7-8, the J call TRBJ2-7; 8 positions match TRBD2. V lost 5 bases to trimming and J lost 0 bases; unmatched junction nucleotides: 6. The germline V gene encodes CDR1 SGHVS and CDR2 FQNEAQ. This CDR3 contains 15 residues. The CDR3 loop reads CASSVTGGGSYEQYV. The CDR3 region has the DNA TGTGCCAGCAGCGTTACCGGGGGGGGCTCCTACGAGCAGTACGTC.

The rearrangement uses TRBV21-1 and TRBJ2-1; no check of the table's D call, TRBD1, against the DNA was made. TRBV21-1 corresponds to a pseudogene. The CDR3 spans 16 residues. In nucleotides, the CDR3 is TGTGCCAGCAGCAAAGCGATCTCAGGGGGCTGCAATGAGCAGTTCTTC. Translated: CASSKAISGGCNEQFF.

Many counts were recorded for this clonotype. The chain carries TRBV6-4 and TRBJ2-5; 12 bases align to TRBD1. Germline CDR1 is MRHNA and CDR2 is SNTAGT. The CDR3 runs 15 residues. V shed 3 bases and J 4 bases; nucleotides not matched to a gene: 3. The CDR3 DNA follows: TGTGCCAGCAGTGATGGGACAGGGGGCCGAGAGACCCAGTACTTC. As protein: CASSDGTGGRETQYF.

This clonotype was seen repeatedly, ten times or more. V is TRBV6-1 and J is TRBJ2-1; 14 nucleotides agree with TRBD2. This CDR3 has 15 residues. CDR1 and CDR2 (germline): MNHNS, SASEGT. The trim removed 10 bases at V and 8 bases at J, leaving 10 bases unmatched. CDR3 loop: CAIATGLAGGDEQFF. The CDR3 coding sequence is TGTGCCATCGCAACCGGACTAGCGGGGGGAGATGAGCAGTTCTTC.

This clonotype was observed many times. The chain joins TRBV3-1 to TRBJ2-5; a possible D gene is TRBD2 (6 bases). The germline V gene encodes CDR1 LGHDT and CDR2 YNNKEL (reference sequence). V was cut by 4 bases and J by 5 bases, with 20 bases left in between. The CDR3 extends over 16 amino acids. The CDR3 reads CASSPPGLSWGETQYF. CDR3 coding DNA: TGTGCCAGCAGCCCCCCGGGACTCTCCTGGGGGGAGACCCAGTACTTC.

This clonotype was seen many times. This chain connects TRBV20-1 to TRBJ1-1, with D uncertain. Trimming pared 4 bases from V and 2 bases from J, leaving 8 bases between. The CDR3 extends over 12 amino acids. Germline CDR1 is DFQATT and CDR2 is SNEGSKA (reference sequence). The CDR3 region is CSATTINTEAFF. CDR3 DNA sequence: TGCAGTGCTACCACTATTAACACTGAAGCTTTCTTT.

This clonotype was seen ten or more times. The chain recombines TRBV18 with TRBJ2-3, with 9 nucleotides matching TRBD2. V shed 3 bases, J shed 6 bases, and the junction held 7 bases outside the gene matches. CDR1 is KGHSH and CDR2 is LQKENI in the germline V gene. This CDR3 has 15 residues. The CDR3 sequence: CASSPPSGARDTQYF. The CDR3 nucleotides read TGTGCCAGCTCACCTCCTAGCGGGGCCCGGGATACGCAGTATTTT.

This clonotype was counted at least ten times. The chain joins TRBV7-2 to TRBJ1-2; D call uncertain. The germline V gene encodes CDR1 SGHTA and CDR2 FQGNSA. The CDR3 runs to 16 residues. Trimming left V 5 bases short and J 4 bases short, with 20 bases between. The CDR3 DNA sequence: TGTGCCAGCAGCCCACAGCCCGGGCTGGCTCTCTATGGCTACACCTTC. Its protein product is CASSPQPGLALYGYTF.

This clonotype was seen more than once but under ten times. The chain links TRBV2 to TRBJ2-5; 11 bases align to TRBD2. The CDR3 sequence is 12 residues long. V lost 10 bases and J lost 4; bases outside the gene matches: 2. Germline CDR1 reads SNHLY; CDR2 reads FYNNEI. CDR3 loop: CATGTSGETQYF. The CDR3 bases are TGTGCCACAGGGACTAGCGGAGAGACCCAGTACTTC.

V gene TRBV2 combines with J gene TRBJ2-7; 7 bases are a match to TRBD2. The germline V gene encodes CDR1 SNHLY and CDR2 FYNNEI. The CDR3 is made up of 15 amino acids. V was pared by 4 bases and J by 2 bases, with 8 bases of the junction left unmatched. The CDR3 region is CASSGFERGTYEQYV. The DNA for the CDR3 is TGTGCCAGCAGTGGTTTTGAGCGGGGCACCTACGAGCAGTACGTC.

Here the CDR3 DNA reads TGTGCCAGCAGCCCAAAGCGGGGTTCATGGGAGACCCAGTACTTC. Protein: CASSPKRGSWETQYF. The chain has TRBV5-4 and TRBJ2-5, with 7 bases identical to TRBD2. Germline trimming cut 4 bases from V and 5 bases from J; bases unmatched to any gene: 11. Germline V lookup: CDR1 SGHNT, CDR2 YYREEE (reference sequence). CDR3 size: 15 residues.

This clonotype was detected many times. V and J are TRBV29-1 and TRBJ1-1, with D possibly TRBD1 on 6 matching bases. The V gene's germline CDR1 is SQVTM and CDR2 ANQGSEA. This CDR3 has 14 amino acids. V lost 4 bases and J lost 1, with 13 bases in between. The CDR3 spells CSVAVTGKNTEAFF. The DNA for the CDR3 is TGCAGCGTTGCCGTAACAGGGAAGAACACTGAAGCTTTCTTT.

This clonotype was seen repeatedly, ten times or more. The chain uses TRBV6-6 and TRBJ1-4; no clear D gene. The CDR3 extends over 14 amino acids. The V and J ends lost 7 bases and 0 bases respectively, with 9 bases between them. CDR1 and CDR2 from the germline V gene are MNHNY and SVGAGI (reference sequence). The CDR3 is CASIDGATNEKLFF. As DNA, the CDR3 is TGTGCCAGCATAGACGGCGCAACTAATGAAAAACTGTTTTTT.

This chain links TRBV4-2 with TRBJ1-1, with D unresolved. Germline loops: CDR1 LGHNA, CDR2 YNFKEQ. V gave up 0 bases and J gave up 6 bases, with 5 bases separating them. This CDR3 is 12 amino acids long. The CDR3 loop reads CASSQEGAEAFF. DNA for the CDR3: TGTGCCAGCAGCCAAGAGGGTGCTGAAGCTTTCTTT.

This clonotype was observed at least ten times. The chain links TRBV5-1 to TRBJ1-6; D is unresolved. CDR1 is SGHRS and CDR2 is YFSETQ in the germline V gene. Trimming took 0 bases from V and 6 from J, leaving 10 bases between them. The CDR3 runs to 15 residues. The CDR3 nucleotides are TGCGCCAGCAGCTTGGAGGTGCAGCCTAATTCACCCCTCCACTTT. It specifies CASSLEVQPNSPLHF.

This clonotype was recorded many times. The V and J genes are TRBV7-9 and TRBJ2-3, with 9 nucleotides matching TRBD2. After removal of 3 bases from V and 1 base from J, the junction contained 2 bases not matched to a gene. Germline values: CDR1 SEHNR, CDR2 FQNEAQ (reference sequence). The CDR3 has 15 residues. The CDR3 DNA sequence: TGTGCCAGCAGCTTGGTAGCGGGGGGCACAGATACGCAGTATTTT. This gives the protein CASSLVAGGTDTQYF.

This clonotype occurred many times. The chain employs TRBV5-4 and TRBJ2-5; D gene uncertain. V dropped 1 base and J dropped 5 bases, with 15 bases sitting between them. Per germline, CDR1 SGHNT and CDR2 YYREEE (reference sequence). The CDR3 extends over 15 amino acids. The CDR3 reads CASSLSGPFGETQYF. Here the CDR3 DNA reads TGTGCCAGCAGCTTGAGTGGTCCCTTTGGTGAGACCCAGTACTTC. Combining the CDR3 with reference TRBV5-4 and TRBJ2-5 gives the whole variable domain ETGVTQSPTHLIKTRGQQVTLRCSSQSGHNTVSWYQQALGQGPQFIFQYYREEENGRGNFPPRFSGLQFPNYSSELNVNALELDDSALYLCASSLSGPFGETQYFGPGTRLLVL.

This clonotype has more than one count but fewer than ten. The chain carries TRBV24-1 and TRBJ1-2; D remains ambiguous. The germline CDR1 and CDR2 sequences are KGHDR and SFDVKD. CDR3 length equals 14 residues. The ends were cut back, 2 bases at V and 4 bases at J, with 10 bases in the middle. DNA for the CDR3: TGTGCCACCAGTGATTCCCGGGATGGCTATGGCTACACCTTC. Its translation is CATSDSRDGYGYTF.

At least ten counts were recorded for this clonotype. The rearrangement links TRBV20-1 to TRBJ1-1, with a possible D match to TRBD1 (6 bases). Germline V gene data show CDR1 as DFQATT and CDR2 as SNEGSKA (reference sequence). V dropped 8 bases and J dropped 0 bases, with 16 bases sitting between them. This CDR3 contains 14 residues. The CDR3 spells CSPGGPPLNTEAFF. CDR3 coding DNA: TGCAGTCCTGGGGGGCCCCCGCTGAACACTGAAGCTTTCTTT.

This clonotype came up many times. The CDR3 region is CASSFTGQVLGEQFF. As DNA, the CDR3 is TGTGCCAGCAGCTTTACGGGACAGGTGCTAGGGGAGCAGTTCTTC. V usage is TRBV7-9 and J usage is TRBJ2-1, with 8 bases matching TRBD1. Germline assignment: CDR1 SEHNR and CDR2 FQNEAQ (reference sequence). The trim removed 3 bases at V and 10 bases at J, leaving 11 bases unmatched. The CDR3 sequence is 15 residues long.

This clonotype was found a few times. The chain couples TRBV19 to TRBJ2-4; TRBD2 aligns across 7 bases. After removal of 3 bases from V and 8 bases from J, the junction contained 7 bases not matched to a gene. Germline CDR1 reads LNHDA; CDR2 reads SQIVND (reference sequence). The length of the CDR3 is 14 residues. DNA of the CDR3: TGTGCCAGTAGTATTCAGACTAGCTTCTACATTCAGTACTTC. This translates into CASSIQTSFYIQYF.

This clonotype showed up many times. This chain connects TRBV2 to TRBJ1-1; tentative D call: TRBD1 (5 bases). Trimming removed 6 bases from V and 1 base from J, with 21 bases in between. CDR1 and CDR2 (germline): SNHLY, FYNNEI. This CDR3 is 17 amino acids long. CDR3 loop: CASSEDINIYANTEAFF. The CDR3 bases are TGTGCCAGCAGCGAGGACATCAATATATACGCGAACACTGAAGCTTTCTTT.

This clonotype was recorded at least ten times. The rearrangement joins TRBV5-1 to TRBJ1-2; D unclear. V lost 0 bases and J lost 7, with 10 bases in between. The CDR3 covers 13 residues. Germline V gene sequence: CDR1 SGHRS, CDR2 YFSETQ. CDR3 amino acids: CASSLDIRFGYTF. CDR3 DNA: TGCGCCAGCAGCTTGGATATACGCTTTGGCTACACCTTC.

This clonotype was picked up many times. This chain joins TRBV29-1 and TRBJ1-2; D unclear. V was clipped by 5 bases and J by 2 bases, with 6 bases between them. Germline CDR1 is SQVTM and CDR2 is ANQGSEA. CDR3 length: 11 amino acids. The CDR3 spells CSVYLNYGYTF. DNA of the CDR3: TGCAGCGTTTATCTGAACTATGGCTACACCTTC.